What follows are 19 T cell receptor beta chains derived from one specimen sequenced in a study of CD8 T cells in Susac syndrome (dated by TCRdb to 2018 to 2020). The library was obtained by the immunoSEQ multiplex PCR assay. RNA was extracted with the RNeasy kit and roughly 0.45 to 1 ug was reverse transcribed using random hexamers. The raw public data were reprocessed by TCRdb itself: fastp quality trimming at Q25, MiXCR clonotype calling, in-frame beta chains only. Merged by CDR3 protein, the rows form single entries marked with the most common genes and DNA. Within this sample are 200,000 to 250,000 distinct CDR3 sequences, with approximately 90% of them counted one time only. The ten largest clones add up to approximately 0.13% of the sample. Sequenced: CD8+ T cells from PBMCs. These receptors were collected from a human donor with multiple sclerosis.

The V call is TRBV9, the J call TRBJ2-1; 7 bases line up with TRBD2. The CDR3 has 13 residues. Per germline, CDR1 SGDLS and CDR2 YYNGEE. V was clipped by 7 bases and J by 6 bases; unmatched bases: 7. The CDR3 sequence: CASGGEGSNEQFF. CDR3 in DNA: TGTGCCAGCGGTGGGGAGGGGTCCAATGAGCAGTTCTTC. The complete variable domain, with remaining parts taken from reference TRBV9 and TRBJ2-1, reads DSGVTQTPKHLITATGQRVTLRCSPRSGDLSVYWYQQSLDQGLQFLIQYYNGEERAKGNILERFSAQQFPDLHSELNLSSLELGDSALYFCASGGEGSNEQFFGPGTRLTVL.

The rearrangement uses TRBV6-6 and TRBJ1-4; D unresolved. The V gene lost 4 bases and the J gene lost 0 bases, with 9 bases spanning the gap. Germline values: CDR1 MNHNY, CDR2 SVGAGI (reference sequence). The CDR3 sequence is 15 residues long. This chain's CDR3 is CASSFGQSTNEKLFF. The CDR3, as DNA: TGTGCCAGCAGTTTTGGGCAGTCAACTAATGAAAAACTGTTTTTT.

V and J are TRBV6-5 and TRBJ1-2, with D uncertain. From germline, CDR1 is MNHEY and CDR2 SVGAGI. The CDR3 covers 14 residues. V lost 0 bases and J 3 bases, leaving 8 bases between the germline ends. The CDR3: CASSYSPGHYGYTF. The CDR3 bases are TGTGCCAGCAGTTACTCTCCAGGACACTATGGCTACACCTTC.

In its sample, this clonotype was seen once. The gene calls are TRBV13 and TRBJ1-2; D is undetermined. The CDR3 length is 20 residues. V was trimmed by 3 bases and J by 6 bases, leaving 32 bases between them. CDR1 and CDR2 (germline): PRHDT, FYEKMQ (reference sequence). CDR3 residues: CASSFEPLRSLSSVLDGYTF. For the CDR3, the DNA is TGTGCCAGCAGCTTCGAACCCCTGAGGTCCCTGTCGTCGGTATTGGATGGCTACACCTTC. The whole variable domain, remainder taken from reference TRBV13 and TRBJ1-2, is AAGVIQSPRHLIKEKRETATLKCYPIPRHDTVYWYQQGPGQDPQFLISFYEKMQSDKGSIPDRFSAQQFSDYHSELNMSSLELGDSALYFCASSFEPLRSLSSVLDGYTFGSGTRLTVV.

The chain links TRBV29-1 to TRBJ2-7; the D gene could be TRBD1 or TRBD2 (5 bases each). Deletions cut 5 bases from V and 1 base from J, with 12 bases between. Germline V CDR1 and CDR2: SQVTM, ANQGSEA. CDR3 length: 13 amino acids. The CDR3 region is CSVMRGDSYEQYF. The CDR3 region has the DNA TGCAGCGTTATGAGAGGGGATTCCTACGAGCAGTACTTC.

The chain has TRBV6-4 and TRBJ2-3, with D maybe TRBD2 (6 bases). V was trimmed by 3 bases and J by 6 bases, leaving 10 bases between them. Germline values: CDR1 MRHNA, CDR2 SNTAGT. CDR3 length equals 13 residues. The CDR3 protein is CASSDYGGDTQYF. The DNA for the CDR3 is TGTGCCAGCAGTGATTACGGAGGGGATACGCAGTATTTT.

This rearrangement joins TRBV11-2 to TRBJ2-7; no firm D call. This CDR3 has 15 residues. The germline gives CDR1 SGHAT, CDR2 FQNNGV. Trimming left V 2 bases short and J 6 bases short, with 17 bases between. The CDR3 loop reads CASSLTPTSAREQYF. Here the CDR3 DNA reads TGTGCCAGCAGCTTAACTCCCACCTCGGCCCGCGAGCAGTACTTC.

The genes are TRBV5-6 and TRBJ2-7, with D unclear. The germline CDR1 and CDR2 sequences are SGHDT and YYEEEE. V was shortened by 2 bases and J by 5 bases, with 5 bases between the two germline ends. This CDR3 spans 11 amino acids. In DNA form, the CDR3 reads TGTGCCAGCAGCTTTGTCAACGAGCAGTACTTC. As protein: CASSFVNEQYF.

The J gene is TRBJ1-2, the V gene TRBV7-9; the match to TRBD1 covers 11 bases. This CDR3 spans 13 amino acids. Germline V gene data show CDR1 as SEHNR and CDR2 as FQNEAQ (reference sequence). V shed 4 bases and J 8 bases; nucleotides not matched to a gene: 3. CDR3 loop: CASSWTGGGGYTF. CDR3 bases: TGTGCCAGCAGCTGGACAGGGGGCGGCGGCTACACCTTC. Full variable domain (outside the CDR3, taken from reference TRBV7-9 and TRBJ1-2): DTGVSQNPRHKITKRGQNVTFRCDPISEHNRLYWYRQTLGQGPEFLTYFQNEAQLEKSRLLSDRFSAERPKGSFSTLEIQRTEQGDSAMYLCASSWTGGGGYTFGSGTRLTVV.

The rearrangement joins TRBV27 to TRBJ1-5; 8 positions match TRBD1. The length of the CDR3 is 14 residues. Germline V gene lookup returns CDR1 MNHEY and CDR2 SMNVEV (reference sequence). The junction had 3 bases not matched to a gene; V was cut back by 6 bases and J by 2 bases. In DNA, the CDR3 is TGTGCCAGCAGGGACAGGGTAGGCAATCAGCCCCAGCATTTT. Protein product: CASRDRVGNQPQHF.

The chain links TRBV19 to TRBJ2-1; 8 bases fit TRBD2. Germline loops: CDR1 LNHDA, CDR2 SQIVND (reference sequence). This CDR3 spans 18 amino acids. The V segment lost 8 bases and the J segment 0 bases; nucleotides outside the gene matches: 15. CDR3 loop: CASRPGASGSSSYNEQFF. Here the CDR3 DNA reads TGTGCCAGTCGACCTGGGGCTAGCGGGTCGAGCTCCTACAATGAGCAGTTCTTC.

CDR3 region: CSASRGNAEAFF. Written as DNA, the CDR3 is TGCAGTGCCTCGAGGGGAAACGCTGAAGCTTTCTTT. The chain uses TRBV20-1 and TRBJ1-1, with D perhaps TRBD1 (5 bases). Germline V lookup: CDR1 DFQATT, CDR2 SNEGSKA (reference sequence). The CDR3 consists of 12 residues. V lost 6 bases, J lost 6 bases, and 14 bases lay in between.

V and J are TRBV6-6 and TRBJ1-2; D remains ambiguous. CDR3 length: 15 amino acids. Germline CDR1 reads MNHNY; CDR2 reads SVGAGI (reference sequence). Trimming removed 4 bases from V and 5 bases from J, with 17 bases in between. CDR3 DNA: TGTGCCAGCAGTTCCGGGTCCTTAAGGCCTTATGGCTACACCTTC. This codes for CASSSGSLRPYGYTF.

The chain carries TRBV6-5 and TRBJ2-7; D is perhaps TRBD1 (6 bases). The germline CDR1 and CDR2 sequences are MNHEY and SVGAGI. The CDR3 spans 14 residues. V was shortened by 8 bases and J by 2 bases, with 16 bases between the two germline ends. CDR3 sequence: CASRNTGLAYEQYF. The CDR3, as DNA: TGTGCCAGCCGGAACACAGGGTTGGCCTACGAGCAGTACTTC.

The V call is TRBV29-1, the J call TRBJ1-5; 8 bases are shared with TRBD1. Trimming removed 6 bases from V and 7 bases from J; junction bases left unmatched: 8. Germline loops: CDR1 SQVTM, CDR2 ANQGSEA. This CDR3 contains 13 residues. The CDR3 nucleotides read TGCAGCGTGAGAGCAGGGGGCGGGCAGCCCCAGCATTTT. This codes for CSVRAGGGQPQHF.

The V and J genes are TRBV3-1 and TRBJ2-7, with 8 bases that match TRBD1. V dropped 4 bases and J dropped 2; count of bases not matched to a gene: 10. This CDR3 has 16 residues. The germline CDR1 and CDR2 sequences are LGHDT and YNNKEL (reference sequence). CDR3 residues: CASSLAQGVSAYEQYF. The CDR3 nucleotides read TGTGCCAGCAGCCTTGCACAGGGGGTATCCGCCTACGAGCAGTACTTC.

The chain recombines TRBV5-6 with TRBJ2-5, with a tentative D call TRBD1 (6 bases). The CDR3 has 20 amino acids. Deletions cut 4 bases from V and 2 bases from J, with 30 bases between. Germline CDR1 is SGHDT and CDR2 is YYEEEE. CDR3 in amino acids: CASSERIRPGQGNIQETQYF. The DNA of the CDR3 is TGTGCCAGCAGCGAAAGAATACGCCCGGGACAAGGGAATATACAAGAGACCCAGTACTTC. The complete variable domain, with remaining parts taken from reference TRBV5-6 and TRBJ2-5, reads DAGVTQSPTHLIKTRGQQVTLRCSPKSGHDTVSWYQQALGQGPQFIFQYYEEEERQRGNFPDRFSGHQFPNYSSELNVNALLLGDSALYLCASSERIRPGQGNIQETQYFGPGTRLLVL.

The chain couples TRBV24-1 to TRBJ1-2, with D maybe TRBD1 (5 bases). V dropped 12 bases and J dropped 7 bases, with 17 bases sitting between them. This CDR3 is 12 amino acids long. Germline lookup yields CDR1 KGHDR and CDR2 SFDVKD. The CDR3 region is CASRGVEGGYTF. The CDR3, as DNA: TGTGCCTCCCGGGGGGTGGAAGGTGGCTACACCTTC.

The V and J genes are TRBV20-1 and TRBJ1-5; D uncertain. This CDR3 has 13 residues. Deletions cut 3 bases from V and 9 bases from J, with 15 bases between. Germline loops: CDR1 DFQATT, CDR2 SNEGSKA (reference sequence). CDR3 in DNA: TGCAGTGCTAGTGGGGTCGTGGGATGGCCCCAGCATTTT. It is translated as CSASGVVGWPQHF.